The next 8 T cell receptor beta chains were all read from a single sample in a study of T cell repertoires in cytomegalovirus infection. What these receptors recognize is not known. TCRdb independently ran MiXCR on the reads; one entry per CDR3 protein. The sample shows hundreds of thousands of distinct CDR3 sequences, about a third of them seen only once. The sequencing here drew on cultured CD8+ T cells from PBMCs, taken from culture after CMV antigen stimulation. Receptors were obtained from a human donor in good health (CMV status not recorded). Some clones in this sample may be carry-over from other donors' samples.

This clonotype was found a few times. The genes are TRBV9 and TRBJ2-1; unclear D gene. Germline V lookup: CDR1 SGDLS, CDR2 YYNGEE. Deletions cut 3 bases from V and 5 bases from J, with 15 bases between. The CDR3 sequence is 15 residues long. CDR3 sequence: CASSAMAWDHNEQFF. The CDR3 bases are TGTGCCAGCAGCGCCATGGCCTGGGATCACAATGAGCAGTTCTTC.

The V and J genes are TRBV27 and TRBJ1-2; 9 bases line up with TRBD1. The CDR3 contains 15 residues. Germline-derived CDR1 and CDR2 are MNHEY and SMNVEV (reference sequence). J gave up 5 bases and V 3 bases, and 7 bases lay outside the gene matches. The CDR3 DNA sequence: TGTGCCAGCAGTTTCGGGACAGGGTTGGGGTATGGCTACACCTTC. Amino acids: CASSFGTGLGYGYTF.

This clonotype occurred a few times. This chain uses TRBV7-9 with TRBJ2-7; 7 nucleotides line up with TRBD1. This CDR3 contains 16 residues. V shed 1 base, J shed 3 bases, and the junction held 9 bases outside the gene matches. Germline V gene lookup returns CDR1 SEHNR and CDR2 FQNEAQ (reference sequence). In nucleotides, the CDR3 is TGTGCCAGCAGCTTAGAGACAGGGCGTGGAGACTACGAGCAGTACTTC. Translation: CASSLETGRGDYEQYF.

The chain joins TRBV5-4 to TRBJ2-1, with 9 bases lining up with TRBD1. This CDR3 region has 20 residues. V lost 4 bases and J lost 2; bases outside the gene matches: 19. The V gene's germline CDR1 is SGHNT and CDR2 YYREEE (reference sequence). The chain's CDR3 is CASSGEDGTGLWTPYNEQFF. DNA for the CDR3: TGTGCCAGCAGCGGCGAGGACGGGACAGGGTTGTGGACGCCCTACAATGAGCAGTTCTTC.

The V call is TRBV6-2 or TRBV6-3, the J call TRBJ2-7, with no clear D. The germline V gene has CDR1 MNHEY and CDR2 SVGEGT. Deletions cut 6 bases from V and 1 base from J, with 13 bases between. The length of the CDR3 is 14 residues. CDR3: CASRLLVDSYEQYV. The DNA for the CDR3 is TGTGCCAGCAGGCTGTTAGTAGATTCCTACGAGCAGTACGTC.

The CDR3 DNA reads as TGTGCCAGCAGCTTTAGGGGACAGGGGGCCTATGAGCAGTTCTTC. The encoded protein is CASSFRGQGAYEQFF. The chain carries TRBV13 and TRBJ2-1; 12 bases fit TRBD1. The CDR3 has 15 amino acids. Germline V gene sequence: CDR1 PRHDT, CDR2 FYEKMQ (reference sequence). The trim removed 3 bases at V and 8 bases at J, leaving 5 bases unmatched.

This clonotype was counted many times. The chain uses TRBV7-6 and TRBJ1-1; weak D call: TRBD1 (5 bases). Germline loops: CDR1 SGHVS, CDR2 FNYEAQ. The CDR3 runs to 15 residues. V dropped 0 bases and J dropped 4 bases, with 12 bases sitting between them. The chain's CDR3 is CASSLAAGRGTEAFF. The DNA of the CDR3 is TGTGCCAGCAGCTTAGCGGCGGGAAGGGGCACTGAAGCTTTCTTT.

The chain combines TRBV12-5 with TRBJ1-1, with 8 bases matching TRBD1. The trim removed 3 bases at V and 2 bases at J, leaving 8 bases unmatched. The CDR3 totals 16 residues. Germline values: CDR1 LGHNT, CDR2 FRNRAP. The CDR3 DNA is TGTGCTAGTGGTTTTACAGGGGGTCGAGCTAACACTGAAGCTTTCTTT. Translated, it gives CASGFTGGRANTEAFF.